Sequencing of this TCR beta chain was carried out in a study of shared clonotypes between healthy human individuals. Note on this clone: What it binds is not known.

Study-level points and caveats: The study found lower generation probabilities in non-shared clonotypes than in those shared by all four donors.

The study separated CD4+ cells into CD45RA+ naive and CD45RA-negative memory subsets. Germline V gene data show CDR1 as SGHTA and CDR2 as FQGNSA. V shed 1 base and J shed 0 bases, with 10 bases lying between them. This CDR3 has 16 amino acids. An approximately 210 ng quantity of DNA, 25,000 to 30,000 T cell genomes, went into the sorted-subset replicate PCRs. Using immunoSEQ multiplex PCR, the repertoire was profiled, and TCRdb retains in-frame clones only, with some absent. The sample holds 2 million to 2.5 million clones, approximately 94% seen once. This receptor was identified in a man between 18 and 35 years old in good health. The sample was naive CD4+ T cells sorted from blood. Stated subset: CD45RA+ positively selected. The rearrangement joins TRBV7-2 to TRBJ1-3; D possibly corresponds to TRBD1 (6 bases). The CDR3 spells CASSLGQAISGNTIYF. The CDR3 DNA reads TGTGCCAGCAGCTTAGGACAGGCCATCTCTGGAAACACCATATATTTT.